The clone carrying this T cell receptor beta chain was seen ten or more times. Its specificity is not known. This sample is drawn from a study of human T cells and chemical hapten exposure. Looking at the study overall: Diphenylcyclopropenone doses were given weekly to the scalps of patients across the roughly 24-week study. General study points: Expanded TCRs made up significantly more big CDR3 similarity clusters than controls did.

Unique molecular identifiers were attached to individual cDNA molecules within the library. TCRdb recomputed calls from the RACE reads with MiXCR, one row per CDR3 protein. The repertoire consists of tens of thousands of distinct CDR3 sequences, with approximately 9.7% occurring once and the leading ten covering more than 13%. The junction had 7 bases not matched to a gene; V was cut back by 7 bases and J by 11 bases. CDR3 length: 13 amino acids. The germline CDR1 and CDR2 sequences are GTSNPN and SVGIG (reference sequence). The time point is: patch test 2, 6 weeks after DPC sensitization. The treatment here: therapeutic diphenylcyclopropenone sensitization with weekly scalp DPC. Unfractionated whole blood served as the source for total RNA extraction. Alopecia patients deemed DPC-suitable, aged 18 to 70, excluding pregnancy.

Sample: whole blood, taken in connection with sensitization to the hapten diphenylcyclopropenone (DPC). The source is a young woman with alopecia areata. Some clones in this sample may be carry-over from other donors' samples. The V and J genes are TRBV30 and TRBJ1-6; 11 bases line up with TRBD1. The CDR3, as DNA: TGTGCCTACGCTGGGGACAGGGGGGCACCCCTCCACTTT. Encoded protein: CAYAGDRGAPLHF.